This passage covers 11 T cell receptor beta chains from one sample sequenced in a study of sequential checkpoint blockade in melanoma. Repertoires were generated with immunoSEQ multiplex PCR, while TCRdb's copy carries only in-frame clones and drops some. The sample records about 32,000 clones, roughly 85% being singletons. Regarding treatment: randomized to nivolumab then ipilimumab (arm A) or the reverse (arm B). Sequenced here: CD8+ T cells sorted from blood (inferred from file names), sampled from a patient given nivolumab and ipilimumab in sequence. The receptors stem from a human donor with melanoma.

Concerning this clone: One end of the junction is discordant with germline, which a read error may explain. The chain joins TRBV4-1 to TRBJ2-3; D is possibly TRBD1 (6 bases). The V gene's germline CDR1 is MGHRA and CDR2 YSYEKL. This CDR3 is built from 13 residues. The CDR3 region has the DNA TGCGCCAGCAGCCAATATCAAGGGACACCAAAGCATTTT. Protein: CASSQYQGTPKHF.

The chain links TRBV9 to TRBJ2-5, with a tentative D call TRBD2 (5 bases). Germline V CDR1 and CDR2: SGDLS, YYNGEE. This CDR3 has 15 residues. V was clipped by 0 bases and J by 0 bases, with 9 bases between them. CDR3 sequence (DNA): TGTGCCAGCAGCGTAGTGGGAGACTACCAAGAGACCCAGTACTTC. Amino acid sequence: CASSVVGDYQETQYF.

The chain has TRBV4-3 and TRBJ1-2; D not resolved. Germline V lookup: CDR1 LGHNA, CDR2 YSLEER. The CDR3 length is 14 residues. V dropped 0 bases and J dropped 8 bases, with 13 bases sitting between them. The DNA for the CDR3 is TGCGCCAGCAGCCAAGACAGGCTGCGTCGCGGCTACACCTTC. Amino acids: CASSQDRLRRGYTF.

The rearrangement joins TRBV5-1 to TRBJ2-7; D gene uncertain. CDR3 length: 14 residues. Germline assignment: CDR1 SGHRS and CDR2 YFSETQ. Trimming left V 4 bases short and J 0 bases short, with 11 bases between. CDR3 coding DNA: TGCGCCAGCAGCCAATCACACCCCTCCTACGAGCAGTACTTC. As protein: CASSQSHPSYEQYF.

The chain has TRBV5-6 and TRBJ2-7; D not resolved. Germline V gene sequence: CDR1 SGHDT, CDR2 YYEEEE. Trimming took 2 bases from V and 0 from J, leaving 18 bases between them. The CDR3 spans 17 residues. CDR3 DNA: TGTGCCAGCAGCTTCCTACCGGGTGCCTCCAGCTCCTACGAGCAGTACTTC. The encoded protein is CASSFLPGASSSYEQYF.

This chain joins TRBV12-5 and TRBJ1-5; unclear D gene. The CDR3 covers 15 residues. Trimming took 6 bases from V and 0 from J, leaving 12 bases between them. The germline V gene has CDR1 LGHNT and CDR2 FRNRAP. The CDR3 nucleotides are TGTGCTAGTGGCGACATCTCTAATAGCAATCAGCCCCAGCATTTT. Its protein product is CASGDISNSNQPQHF.

The chain is built from TRBV28 and TRBJ1-2; D unresolved. Trimming left V 2 bases short and J 3 bases short, with 7 bases between. The CDR3 runs to 13 residues. Germline CDR1 and CDR2: MDHEN and SYDVKM. The CDR3: CASSLTGDYGYTF. CDR3 nucleotides: TGTGCCAGCAGTTTAACGGGTGACTATGGCTACACCTTC.

The chain uses TRBV19 and TRBJ1-3; D is uncertain. Germline V gene data show CDR1 as LNHDA and CDR2 as SQIVND (reference sequence). The germline V and J ends were trimmed by 3 bases and 3 bases, with 15 bases remaining between them. This CDR3 is built from 16 residues. The CDR3 loop is CASSIERDASGNTIYF. DNA of the CDR3: TGTGCCAGTAGTATTGAGAGGGATGCGAGTGGAAACACCATATATTTT.

The chain uses TRBV5-1 and TRBJ2-5; D is perhaps TRBD2 (5 bases). Trimming pared 7 bases from V and 5 bases from J, leaving 18 bases between. The CDR3 length is 14 residues. Germline V gene sequence: CDR1 SGHRS, CDR2 YFSETQ. The CDR3 loop is CASAPVHRRETQYF. CDR3 in DNA: TGCGCCAGCGCCCCGGTCCACCGGAGGGAGACCCAGTACTTC.

Concerning this clone itself: This sample also contains other DNA sequences that code for the same CDR3. V is TRBV5-1 and J is TRBJ2-2, with D possibly being TRBD2 (6 bases). V lost 3 bases and J 8 bases, leaving 11 bases between the germline ends. The CDR3 consists of 13 residues. From germline, CDR1 is SGHRS and CDR2 YFSETQ. CDR3 in amino acids: CASSWDSRGELFF. CDR3 bases: TGCGCCAGCAGCTGGGACTCGCGGGGGGAGCTGTTTTTT.

The J gene is TRBJ2-2, the V gene TRBV19; TRBD1 aligns across 11 bases. The CDR3 runs to 18 residues. V lost 0 bases to trimming and J lost 5 bases; unmatched junction nucleotides: 8. Germline loops: CDR1 LNHDA, CDR2 SQIVND (reference sequence). Here the CDR3 reads CASSIDPDRGPWTGELFF. The CDR3 coding sequence is TGTGCCAGTAGTATAGACCCGGACAGGGGGCCTTGGACCGGGGAGCTGTTTTTT.